These 20 T cell receptor beta chains originate from one sample sequenced in a study of blood T cell repertoires in COVID-19 (dated by TCRdb to 2020 to 2021). The library was obtained by the immunoSEQ multiplex PCR assay. TCRdb re-hosts the immuneACCESS table, in-frame sequences only. Its copies lack some clones; in the studies checked, an unresolved V gene accounts for under half of them, and the cause for the rest is not known. The sample table records about 170,000 clones; just under 85% of these occur just once. About 20% of the sample is in the top ten clones. The sequencing input was peripheral blood. The receptor source for this set is a woman of 80 years or more with acute or convalescent COVID-19.

The gene calls are TRBV6-5 and TRBJ1-2; 10 bases align to TRBD1. The ends lost 5 bases at V and 4 bases at J; junction bases unmatched: 4. Germline assignment: CDR1 MNHEY and CDR2 SVGAGI. The length of the CDR3 is 14 residues. CDR3 amino acids: CASSRTGGGYGYTF. For the CDR3, the DNA is TGTGCCAGCAGTCGGACAGGGGGTGGCTATGGCTACACCTTC.

This chain connects TRBV3-1 (or the pseudogene TRBV3-2) to TRBJ1-6, with 8 bases matching TRBD1. V shed 7 bases and J 9 bases; nucleotides not matched to a gene: 11. The CDR3 extends over 15 amino acids. The germline V gene encodes CDR1 LGHDT and CDR2 YNNKEL (reference sequence). This CDR3 reads CASNRRTGTISPLHF. DNA of the CDR3: TGTGCCAGCAATAGAAGGACAGGGACAATTTCACCCCTCCACTTT.

The gene calls are TRBV4-2 and TRBJ1-5; D not resolved. The germline CDR1 and CDR2 sequences are LGHNA and YNFKEQ. The V and J ends lost 1 base and 5 bases respectively, with 9 bases between them. The CDR3 sequence is 14 residues long. The chain's CDR3 is CASSQASQDQPQHF. The CDR3 region has the DNA TGTGCCAGCAGCCAAGCGAGTCAAGATCAGCCCCAGCATTTT.

The chain recombines TRBV2 with TRBJ2-1; 15 nucleotides align to TRBD2. The CDR3 loop spans 14 amino acids. Germline trimming cut 11 bases from V and 9 bases from J; bases unmatched to any gene: 8. CDR1 SNHLY and CDR2 FYNNEI come from the germline V gene. The chain's CDR3 is CAGSQGLAGGEQFF. The DNA for the CDR3 is TGTGCCGGATCCCAGGGACTAGCGGGGGGTGAGCAGTTCTTC.

The V call is TRBV7-6, the J call TRBJ2-5; 9 nucleotides align to TRBD2. The J segment lost 1 base and the V segment lost 1 base, leaving 4 bases of the junction unmatched. Germline CDR1 reads SGHVS; CDR2 reads FNYEAQ. This CDR3 is 16 amino acids long. The CDR3 coding sequence is TGTGCCAGCAGCTTAGTAGGCGGGAGGGGCCAAGAGACCCAGTACTTC. This codes for CASSLVGGRGQETQYF. The complete variable domain, with remaining parts taken from reference TRBV7-6 and TRBJ2-5, reads GAGVSQSPRYKVTKRGQDVALRCDPISGHVSLYWYRQALGQGPEFLTYFNYEAQQDKSGLPNDRFSAERPEGSISTLTIQRTEQRDSAMYRCASSLVGGRGQETQYFGPGTRLLVL.

The rearrangement joins TRBV3-1 (or the pseudogene TRBV3-2) to TRBJ2-1; the match to TRBD2 covers 7 bases. The germline V gene has CDR1 LGHDT and CDR2 YNNKEL (reference sequence). Unmatched junction bases numbered 3, after V lost 3 bases and J lost 4 bases. This CDR3 region has 14 residues. The CDR3 sequence: CASSQLAEYNEQFF. The CDR3 DNA follows: TGTGCCAGCAGCCAGCTAGCGGAGTACAATGAGCAGTTCTTC.

This clone was detected a few times. The chain is built from TRBV2 and TRBJ1-4; D not resolved. The germline V gene has CDR1 SNHLY and CDR2 FYNNEI. CDR3 length: 17 residues. Trimming cost V 4 bases and J 0 bases, with 15 bases left between them. DNA for the CDR3: TGTGCCAGCAGTGGGCCTTCCCATCCTGCAACTAATGAAAAACTGTTTTTT. Amino acid sequence: CASSGPSHPATNEKLFF.

CDR3 coding DNA: TGTGCCAGCAGCCAGGAATACAGGGAGGGTAACTATGGCTACACCTTC. Amino acids: CASSQEYREGNYGYTF. The chain joins TRBV3-1 (or the pseudogene TRBV3-2) to TRBJ1-2; D may be TRBD1 (6 bases). Germline CDR1 and CDR2: LGHDT and YNNKEL (reference sequence). The CDR3 length is 16 residues. Trimming pared 3 bases from V and 1 base from J, leaving 15 bases between.

The chain employs TRBV19 and TRBJ2-7; tentatively, D is TRBD1 (6 bases). This CDR3 region has 15 residues. V shed 1 base and J shed 3 bases, with 13 bases lying between them. Germline loops: CDR1 LNHDA, CDR2 SQIVND (reference sequence). CDR3 in amino acids: CASSIGRGSIYEQYF. In DNA, the CDR3 is TGTGCCAGTAGTATAGGCAGGGGATCGATCTACGAGCAGTACTTC.

The chain links TRBV7-6 to TRBJ2-5; 7 bases are shared with TRBD1. The CDR3 spans 14 residues. J lost 4 bases, V lost 4 bases, and 6 bases had no gene match. Per germline, CDR1 SGHVS and CDR2 FNYEAQ. CDR3 sequence: CASSSRQGRETQYF. Here the CDR3 DNA reads TGTGCCAGCAGCTCGCGACAGGGAAGAGAGACCCAGTACTTC.

The chain recombines TRBV7-2 with TRBJ2-3; D perhaps matches TRBD2 (6 bases). Germline values: CDR1 SGHTA, CDR2 FQGNSA. The V end lost 5 bases, the J end lost 1 base, and 13 bases lay between the germline ends. This CDR3 comprises 15 residues. Here the CDR3 DNA reads TGTGCCAGCAGCGACGGACTATTGGGCACAGATACGCAGTATTTT. This encodes CASSDGLLGTDTQYF.

The chain employs TRBV5-4 and TRBJ1-2, with TRBD1 matching 8 bases. J lost 8 bases, V lost 4 bases, and 7 bases had no gene match. Germline CDR1 SGHNT, CDR2 YYREEE (reference sequence). CDR3 size: 13 residues. DNA for the CDR3: TGTGCCAGCAGCGGGAGGACAGGGAACGGCTACACCTTC. This codes for CASSGRTGNGYTF.

This clone is a singleton in its sample. The chain joins TRBV7-2 to TRBJ2-7; the match to TRBD1 covers 12 bases. The junction had 3 bases not matched to a gene; V was cut back by 1 base and J by 5 bases. The CDR3 totals 15 residues. Germline CDR1 is SGHTA and CDR2 is FQGNSA. The CDR3 loop reads CASSLVGTGGNEQYF. DNA for the CDR3: TGTGCCAGCAGCTTAGTCGGGACAGGGGGCAACGAGCAGTACTTC.

The chain has TRBV4-3 and TRBJ2-3, with 7 bases identical to TRBD2. The CDR3 has 16 amino acids. The V gene end was trimmed by 0 bases and the J gene end by 1 base; junction bases not matched to a gene: 4. Germline lookup yields CDR1 LGHNA and CDR2 YSLEER. CDR3 protein: CASSQDGGRGTDTQYF. In DNA form, the CDR3 reads TGCGCCAGCAGCCAAGATGGCGGGAGAGGCACAGATACGCAGTATTTT.

The chain is built from TRBV7-2 and TRBJ2-2; weak D call: TRBD2 (5 bases). CDR3 length: 15 amino acids. Germline assignment: CDR1 SGHTA and CDR2 FQGNSA. Trimming removed 4 bases from V and 0 bases from J, with 9 bases in between. In nucleotides, the CDR3 is TGTGCCAGCAGCTCGGGATCAACGAACACCGGGGAGCTGTTTTTT. This gives the protein CASSSGSTNTGELFF.

The rearrangement links TRBV10-3 to TRBJ1-2; D perhaps matches TRBD1 (6 bases). There are 14 residues in the CDR3. Germline lookup yields CDR1 ENHRY and CDR2 SYGVKD. With 0 bases removed from V and 4 bases from J, the gap between germline ends came to 9 bases. CDR3 amino acids: CAISESGTIYGYTF. CDR3 DNA sequence: TGTGCCATCAGTGAGTCCGGGACAATCTATGGCTACACCTTC.

The gene calls are TRBV5-4 and TRBJ2-3; 7 bases match TRBD1. Trimming cost V 0 bases and J 2 bases; bases outside gene matches: 6. The germline V gene has CDR1 SGHNT and CDR2 YYREEE (reference sequence). The CDR3 has 16 residues. CDR3 sequence (DNA): TGTGCCAGCAGCTTGGGGACAGGAGCTCTCACAGATACGCAGTATTTT. It encodes CASSLGTGALTDTQYF.

CDR3 nucleotides: TGTGCCTGGAGTTTAGCTAGGGGTTCAGGGAACGGCTACACCTTC. It encodes CAWSLARGSGNGYTF. The chain links TRBV30 to TRBJ1-2; D possibly corresponds to TRBD1 (5 bases). V was clipped by 2 bases and J by 8 bases, with 21 bases between them. Germline CDR1 is GTSNPN and CDR2 is SVGIG (reference sequence). This CDR3 is built from 15 residues.

CDR3 sequence reads: CASSGQHGDEQFF. For the CDR3, the DNA is TGTGCCAGCAGCGGTCAACACGGGGATGAGCAGTTCTTC. The V call is TRBV25-1, the J call TRBJ2-1; D possibly corresponds to TRBD2 (5 bases). The V end lost 6 bases, the J end lost 8 bases, and 14 bases lay between the germline ends. There are 13 residues in the CDR3. CDR1 and CDR2 from the germline V gene are MGHDK and SYGVNS.

V is TRBV9 and J is TRBJ2-7; 9 bases agree with TRBD1. The CDR3 is 15 residues long. Trimming cost V 3 bases and J 5 bases; bases outside gene matches: 9. The germline V gene has CDR1 SGDLS and CDR2 YYNGEE. CDR3 sequence: CASSDRYRDRDEQYF. As DNA, the CDR3 is TGTGCCAGCAGCGACCGATACCGGGACAGGGACGAGCAGTACTTC.